The sequence of this T cell receptor (beta chain) was determined in a study of metastatic and nonmetastatic thyroid tumors. Overall study: Repertoire comparison spanned blood and tumor or nodule tissue of malignant and benign thyroid patients. Study-level findings and limits: Relative to benign nodules, malignant thyroid tumors were reportedly characterized by significantly elevated TCR beta diversity in blood and tumor.

CDR3 size: 16 residues. Germline V lookup: CDR1 SGHVS, CDR2 FNYEAQ. Until they underwent thyroid surgery, no patient had received any treatment. Under the authors' procedure: The study took CDR3 differences across clinicopathological groups and made a distant-metastasis classifier for papillary thyroid cancer from them. TCRdb ran MiXCR on the PCR reads. In this record, the V and J calls reflect TCRdb's handling and not the investigators' own analysis. Seen here are about 39,000 clones, 16% observed once, and the top ten hold 22%. Comment on this clone: No antigen is known for it. This may stem from a read error, because a much larger clone lies one nucleotide away.

The J gene is TRBJ2-1, the V gene TRBV7-6, with 7 bases identical to TRBD1. The sequenced sample consisted of blood. This receptor was taken from a female donor with papillary thyroid cancer or a benign thyroid nodule (not recorded which). Some clones in this sample may be carry-over from other donors' samples. Written as DNA, the CDR3 is TGTGCCGGCAGCTCAACAGGGGTGAGCTCCTACAATGAGCAGTTCTTC. Translated, it gives CAGSSTGVSSYNEQFF. The whole variable domain, remainder taken from reference TRBV7-6 and TRBJ2-1, is GAGVSQSPRYKVTKRGQDVALRCDPISGHVSLYWYRQALGQGPEFLTYFNYEAQQDKSGLPNDRFSAERPEGSISTLTIQRTEQRDSAMYRCAGSSTGVSSYNEQFFGPGTRLTVL.